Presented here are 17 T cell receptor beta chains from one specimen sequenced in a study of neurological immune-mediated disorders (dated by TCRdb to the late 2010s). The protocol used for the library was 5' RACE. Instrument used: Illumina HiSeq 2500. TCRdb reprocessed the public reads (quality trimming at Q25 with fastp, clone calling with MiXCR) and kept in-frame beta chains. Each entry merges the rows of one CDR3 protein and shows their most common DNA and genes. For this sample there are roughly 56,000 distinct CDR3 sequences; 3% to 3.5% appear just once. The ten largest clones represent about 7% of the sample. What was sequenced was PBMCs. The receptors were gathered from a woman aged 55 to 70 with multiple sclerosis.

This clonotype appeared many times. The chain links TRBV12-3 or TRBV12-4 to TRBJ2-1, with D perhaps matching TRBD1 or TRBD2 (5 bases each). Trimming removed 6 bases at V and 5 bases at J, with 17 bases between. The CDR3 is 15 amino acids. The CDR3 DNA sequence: TGTGCCAGCAGCCCCGGGACCGCACTTAACAATGAGCAGTTCTTC. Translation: CASSPGTALNNEQFF.

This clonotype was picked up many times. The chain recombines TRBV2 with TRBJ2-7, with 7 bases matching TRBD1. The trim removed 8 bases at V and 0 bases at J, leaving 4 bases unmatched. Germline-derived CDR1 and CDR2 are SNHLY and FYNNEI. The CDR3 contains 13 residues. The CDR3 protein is CASQGEVSYEQYF. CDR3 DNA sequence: TGTGCCAGCCAGGGGGAAGTCTCCTACGAGCAGTACTTC.

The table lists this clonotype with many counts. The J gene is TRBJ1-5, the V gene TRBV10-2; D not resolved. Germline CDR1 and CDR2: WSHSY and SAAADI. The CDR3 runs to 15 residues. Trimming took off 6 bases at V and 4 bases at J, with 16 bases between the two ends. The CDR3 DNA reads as TGCGCCAGCAGCCCGTCCTGGGGATTAAATCAGCCCCAGCATTTT. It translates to CASSPSWGLNQPQHF.

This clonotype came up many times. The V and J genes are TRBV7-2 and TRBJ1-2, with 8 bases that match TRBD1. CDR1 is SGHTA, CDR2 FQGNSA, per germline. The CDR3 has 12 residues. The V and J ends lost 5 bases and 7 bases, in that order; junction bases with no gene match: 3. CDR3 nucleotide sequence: TGTGCCAGCAGCGAGGACAGGGCTGGCTACACCTTC. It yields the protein CASSEDRAGYTF.

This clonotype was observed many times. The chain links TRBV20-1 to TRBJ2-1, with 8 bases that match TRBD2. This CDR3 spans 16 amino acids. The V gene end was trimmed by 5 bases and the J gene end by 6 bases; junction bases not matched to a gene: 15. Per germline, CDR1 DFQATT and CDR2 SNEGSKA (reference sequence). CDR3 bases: TGCAGTGCTCCAACCCCGGGACTAGTGGCTCTCAATGAGCAGTTCTTC. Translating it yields CSAPTPGLVALNEQFF.

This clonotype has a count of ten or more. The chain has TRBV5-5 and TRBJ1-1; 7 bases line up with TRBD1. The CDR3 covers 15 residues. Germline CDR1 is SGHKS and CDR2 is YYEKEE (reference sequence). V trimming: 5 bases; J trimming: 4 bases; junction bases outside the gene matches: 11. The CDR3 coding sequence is TGTGCCAGCAGTTCCACCCTCAGGGGGGTCACTGAAGCTTTCTTT. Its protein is CASSSTLRGVTEAFF.

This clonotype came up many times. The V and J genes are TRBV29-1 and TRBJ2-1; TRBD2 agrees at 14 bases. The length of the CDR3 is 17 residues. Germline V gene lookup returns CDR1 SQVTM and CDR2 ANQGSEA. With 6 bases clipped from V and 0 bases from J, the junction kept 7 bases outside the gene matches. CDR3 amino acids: CSVLRLAGGSSYNEQFF. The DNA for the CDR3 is TGCAGCGTCCTCCGACTAGCGGGAGGGAGCTCCTACAATGAGCAGTTCTTC.

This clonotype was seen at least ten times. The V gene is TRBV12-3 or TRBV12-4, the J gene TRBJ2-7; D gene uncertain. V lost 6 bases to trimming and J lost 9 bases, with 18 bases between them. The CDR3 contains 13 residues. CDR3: CASSPNLPVAQYF. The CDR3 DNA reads TGTGCCAGCAGCCCAAATCTCCCCGTCGCGCAGTACTTC.

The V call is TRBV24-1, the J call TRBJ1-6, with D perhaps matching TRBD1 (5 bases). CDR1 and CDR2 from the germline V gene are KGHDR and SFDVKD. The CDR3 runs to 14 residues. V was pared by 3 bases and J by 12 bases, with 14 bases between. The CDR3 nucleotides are TGTGCCACCAGTGATGAAGACAGCGTGGTACCCCTCCACTTT. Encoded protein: CATSDEDSVVPLHF.

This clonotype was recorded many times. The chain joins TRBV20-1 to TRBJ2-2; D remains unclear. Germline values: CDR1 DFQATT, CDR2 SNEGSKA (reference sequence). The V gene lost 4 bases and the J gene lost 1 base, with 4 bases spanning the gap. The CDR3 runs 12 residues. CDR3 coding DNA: TGCAGTGCTACCGGGAACACCGGGGAGCTGTTTTTT. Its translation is CSATGNTGELFF.

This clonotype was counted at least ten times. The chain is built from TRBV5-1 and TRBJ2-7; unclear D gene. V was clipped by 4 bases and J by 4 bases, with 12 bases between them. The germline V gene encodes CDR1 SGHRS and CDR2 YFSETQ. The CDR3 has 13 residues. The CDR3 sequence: CASSQLPGYEQYF. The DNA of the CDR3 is TGCGCCAGCAGCCAACTTCCAGGTTACGAGCAGTACTTC.

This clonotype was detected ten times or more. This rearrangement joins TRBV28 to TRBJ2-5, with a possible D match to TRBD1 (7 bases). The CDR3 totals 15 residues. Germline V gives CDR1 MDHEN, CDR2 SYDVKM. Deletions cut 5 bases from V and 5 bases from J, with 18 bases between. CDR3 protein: CASSQILRGEETQYF. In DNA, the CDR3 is TGTGCCAGCAGTCAGATCCTCAGGGGGGAGGAGACCCAGTACTTC.

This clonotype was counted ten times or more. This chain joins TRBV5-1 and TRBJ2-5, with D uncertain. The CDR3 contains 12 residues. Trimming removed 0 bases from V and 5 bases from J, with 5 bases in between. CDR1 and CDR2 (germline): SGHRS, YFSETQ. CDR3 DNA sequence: TGCGCCAGCAGCTTGGATGGGGAGACCCAGTACTTC. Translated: CASSLDGETQYF.

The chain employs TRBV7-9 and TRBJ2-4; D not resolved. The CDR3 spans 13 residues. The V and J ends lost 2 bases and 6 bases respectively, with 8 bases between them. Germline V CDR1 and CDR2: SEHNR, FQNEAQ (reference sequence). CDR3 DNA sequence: TGTGCCAGCAGCTTATACTCTATAAACATTCAGTACTTC. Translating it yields CASSLYSINIQYF.

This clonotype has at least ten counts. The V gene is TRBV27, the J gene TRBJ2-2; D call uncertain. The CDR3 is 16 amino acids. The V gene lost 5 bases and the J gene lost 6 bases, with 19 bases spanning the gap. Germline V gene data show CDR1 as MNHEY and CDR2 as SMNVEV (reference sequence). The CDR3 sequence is CASSHHPGAGPGELFF. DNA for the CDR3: TGTGCCAGCAGTCACCACCCAGGCGCCGGACCCGGGGAGCTGTTTTTT.

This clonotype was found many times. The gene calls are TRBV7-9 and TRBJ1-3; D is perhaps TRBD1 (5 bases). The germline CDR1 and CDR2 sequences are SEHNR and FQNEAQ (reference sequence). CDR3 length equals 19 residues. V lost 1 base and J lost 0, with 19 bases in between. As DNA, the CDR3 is TGTGCCAGCAGCTTAGGATCTCTACCGGGACGGACCTCTGGAAACACCATATATTTT. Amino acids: CASSLGSLPGRTSGNTIYF.

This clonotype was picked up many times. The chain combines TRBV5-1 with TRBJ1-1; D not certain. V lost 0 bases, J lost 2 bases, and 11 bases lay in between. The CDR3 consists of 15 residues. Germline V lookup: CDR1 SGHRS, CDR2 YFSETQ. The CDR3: CASSLASGLNTEAFF. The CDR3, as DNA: TGCGCCAGCAGCTTGGCCTCGGGGTTAAACACTGAAGCTTTCTTT.